The 21 T cell receptor beta chains listed next were all sequenced from one sample in a study of vaccination and CD4 T cells after COVID-19 (dated by TCRdb to between 2020 and 2023). The library was built by means of PCR. The sequencing machine was an Illumina iSeq 100. TCR sequencing of DNA from cultured CD4+ T cells used the Oncomine TCR Beta short-read assay at the Johns Hopkins FTIC core. TCRdb reworked the public reads: Q25 trimming with fastp, MiXCR clone assembly, productive beta chains retained. CDR3 protein sequences are deduplicated, and each keeps its most common genes and DNA. In all, the sample holds approximately 19,000 distinct CDR3 sequences, and 40% to 50% of those were seen once. Roughly 6.7% of the sample is held by the ten biggest clonotypes. The treatment or condition label of this sample denotes: roughly 10-day PBMC culture with coronavirus spike peptide pools or control peptides (ViraFEST assay).

No antigen has been identified for these receptors. The sample consisted of CD4+ T cells from blood, cultured in vitro, taken after SARS-CoV-2 vaccination. These receptors were collected from a human donor who had recovered from COVID-19.

This clonotype was seen just once. The chain joins TRBV20-1 to TRBJ1-2, with 7 bases fitting TRBD1. CDR1 DFQATT and CDR2 SNEGSKA come from the germline V gene (reference sequence). J gave up 4 bases and V 6 bases, and 11 bases lay outside the gene matches. The CDR3 is 14 residues long. In nucleotides, the CDR3 is TGCAGTGCAAAGCCTACAGGGGTGGGCTATGGCTACACCTTC. Protein sequence: CSAKPTGVGYGYTF.

Concerning this clonotype: One base separates it from a far larger clone, so it is likely a read error. V usage is TRBV11-1 and J usage is TRBJ1-6; D is uncertain. The V gene's germline CDR1 is SGHAT and CDR2 FQDESV (reference sequence). The CDR3 has 15 residues. This CDR3 reads CASSLAPGVNPPLHF. The DNA of the CDR3 is TGTGCCAGCAGCTTGGCCCCCGGGGTTAATCCACCCCTCCACTTT.

The chain employs TRBV6-2 or TRBV6-3 and TRBJ1-6; 9 bases agree with TRBD1. With V trimmed by 4 bases and J by 7 bases, 2 bases remained unmatched. The germline CDR1 and CDR2 sequences are MNHEY and SVGEGT. The CDR3 has 14 amino acids. CDR3 protein: CASSFDRGNSPLHF. The DNA of the CDR3 is TGTGCCAGCAGTTTCGACAGGGGGAATTCACCCCTCCACTTT.

This clonotype has only one observation. The chain employs TRBV11-2 and TRBJ2-3, with D perhaps matching TRBD2 (5 bases). CDR3 length: 16 amino acids. Per the germline V gene, CDR1 is SGHAT and CDR2 is FQNNGV. Trimming pared 5 bases from V and 2 bases from J, leaving 17 bases between. As DNA, the CDR3 is TGTGCCAGCAGCCCAGGCTGGACTCGAGTCACAGATACGCAGTATTTT. Its protein is CASSPGWTRVTDTQYF.

This clonotype was picked up a small number of times. This chain joins TRBV28 and TRBJ1-1; D remains ambiguous. From germline, CDR1 is MDHEN and CDR2 SYDVKM. This CDR3 has 13 amino acids. Between the trimmed V and J ends, which lost 8 bases and 0 bases, there was a span of 10 bases. CDR3 sequence reads: CASVGSMNTEAFF. In DNA, the CDR3 is TGTGCCAGCGTAGGGAGTATGAACACTGAAGCTTTCTTT. The whole variable domain, filled in from reference TRBV28 and TRBJ1-1, reads DVKVTQSSRYLVKRTGEKVFLECVQDMDHENMFWYRQDPGLGLRLIYFSYDVKMKEKGDIPEGYSVSREKKERFSLILESASTNQTSMYLCASVGSMNTEAFFGQGTRLTVV.

The chain couples TRBV12-3 or TRBV12-4 to TRBJ1-2, with D maybe TRBD1 (5 bases). V was trimmed by 1 base and J by 8 bases, leaving 8 bases between them. The CDR3 runs 12 residues. CDR3 loop: CASSLGGAGYTF. In DNA, the CDR3 is TGTGCCAGCAGTTTAGGCGGGGCAGGCTACACCTTC.

This clonotype has a handful of counts. At one end the junction does not follow the germline gene, possibly because of a read error. The genes are TRBV20-1 and TRBJ1-2, with TRBD1 matching over 8 bases. Looked up from germline, CDR1 is DFQATT and CDR2 is SNEGSKA (reference sequence). The CDR3 is 13 residues long. DNA of the CDR3: TGCAGTGCTGGAGATGAGACAGGGGTGGGCTACACCTTC. It codes for CSAGDETGVGYTF.

This clonotype was observed once. V gene TRBV7-7 combines with J gene TRBJ2-5; D is unclear. CDR1 is SSHAT, CDR2 FNYEAQ, per germline (reference sequence). The CDR3 totals 15 residues. Between the trimmed V and J ends, which lost 5 bases and 4 bases, there was a span of 17 bases. The CDR3 reads CASSLSGNMGETQYF. Here the CDR3 DNA reads TGTGCCAGCAGCCTTAGTGGTAACATGGGAGAGACCCAGTACTTC.

The chain carries TRBV10-1 and TRBJ2-7; TRBD2 is a possible D gene (5 bases). The germline gives CDR1 WNHNN, CDR2 SYGVQD (reference sequence). CDR3 length: 13 amino acids. The V gene lost 11 bases and the J gene lost 4 bases, with 18 bases spanning the gap. CDR3 in amino acids: CACLRTGRYEQYF. DNA for the CDR3: TGCGCCTGCCTTAGGACGGGAAGATACGAGCAGTACTTC.

V is TRBV28 and J is TRBJ1-1; the D gene is possibly TRBD1 (5 bases). The germline V gene encodes CDR1 MDHEN and CDR2 SYDVKM. The CDR3 is made up of 17 amino acids. V was clipped by 8 bases and J by 1 base, with 23 bases between them. The CDR3 nucleotides read TGTGCCAGCTTAAGATTCGGGGCCGGGATATGGAACACTGAAGCTTTCTTT. Encoded protein: CASLRFGAGIWNTEAFF.

The chain recombines TRBV4-3 with TRBJ1-1; unclear D gene. Germline-derived CDR1 and CDR2 are LGHNA and YSLEER. This CDR3 has 13 residues. Trimming removed 0 bases from V and 9 bases from J, with 11 bases in between. CDR3 region: CASSQDRGYKAFF. CDR3 nucleotides: TGCGCCAGCAGCCAAGATCGAGGTTACAAAGCTTTCTTT.

This clonotype was seen a handful of times. One end of the junction fails to match germline, which may point to a read error. The rearrangement uses TRBV27 and TRBJ2-2; a weak D match, TRBD2 (6 bases). CDR3 length equals 12 residues. Per germline, CDR1 MNHEY and CDR2 SMNVEV (reference sequence). The CDR3 region has the DNA TGTGCCAGCAGGGGAGGATCGGTTGAGCTATTTTTT. Its protein product is CASRGGSVELFF.

For the CDR3, the DNA is TGCAGTGCCACTTCCGGGACTAGCGGGAAGAATGAGCAGTTCTTC. It is translated as CSATSGTSGKNEQFF. V usage is TRBV20-1 and J usage is TRBJ2-1, with 13 nucleotides matching TRBD2. Trimming at V came to 6 bases and at J to 7 bases, leaving 9 bases not matched to a gene. The V gene's germline CDR1 is DFQATT and CDR2 SNEGSKA (reference sequence). The CDR3 extends over 15 amino acids.

This clonotype appeared a few times. The chain recombines TRBV6-2 or TRBV6-3 with TRBJ2-7, with TRBD2 matching 14 bases. The CDR3 runs to 19 residues. From germline, CDR1 is MNHEY and CDR2 SVGEGT. V lost 5 bases and J lost 2; bases outside the gene matches: 14. CDR3 nucleotide sequence: TGTGCCAGCAGTGACTACTCCGGGACTAGCGGGAGTGTCCCCTACGAGCAGTACTTC. It specifies CASSDYSGTSGSVPYEQYF.

The chain recombines TRBV7-2 with TRBJ1-6; TRBD1 aligns across 11 bases. The V gene's germline CDR1 is SGHTA and CDR2 FQGNSA. Trimming removed 1 base from V and 6 bases from J; junction bases left unmatched: 2. The CDR3 extends over 16 amino acids. The CDR3: CASSLGGTGGNSPLHF. CDR3 DNA: TGTGCCAGCAGCTTAGGGGGGACAGGGGGTAATTCACCCCTCCACTTT. The full variable domain, its missing parts supplied by reference TRBV7-2 and TRBJ1-6, is GAGVSQSPSNKVTEKGKDVELRCDPISGHTALYWYRQSLGQGLEFLIYFQGNSAPDKSGLPSDRFSAERTGGSVSTLTIQRTQQEDSAVYLCASSLGGTGGNSPLHFGNGTRLTVT.

This clonotype was detected only a few times. The V and J genes are TRBV12-2 and TRBJ2-1; the DNA was not compared with TRBD1, the D call given in the table. TRBV12-2 is shown as a pseudogene. CDR3 size: 15 residues. The CDR3 loop is CASRPTGGFLNEQFF. In DNA form, the CDR3 reads TGTGCAAGTCGTCCGACAGGGGGTTTCCTCAATGAGCAGTTCTTC.

The chain is built from TRBV24-1 and TRBJ2-7; TRBD1 aligns across 11 bases. Trimming removed 8 bases from V and 2 bases from J; junction bases left unmatched: 13. This CDR3 is 17 amino acids long. CDR1 is KGHDR and CDR2 is SFDVKD in the germline V gene. CDR3 protein: CATTGGTGGLLPYEQYF. CDR3 nucleotides: TGTGCCACCACGGGGGGGACAGGGGGACTTCTACCCTACGAGCAGTACTTC.

V gene TRBV7-3 combines with J gene TRBJ2-1; D is possibly TRBD2 (6 bases). This CDR3 has 14 amino acids. V lost 4 bases and J 8 bases, leaving 15 bases between the germline ends. Germline V CDR1 and CDR2: SGHTA, FQGTGA. Here the CDR3 reads CASSYELASDEQFF. The DNA for the CDR3 is TGTGCCAGCAGCTATGAGCTAGCGTCCGATGAGCAGTTCTTC.

The chain joins TRBV7-6 to TRBJ2-1; 12 positions match TRBD2. Unmatched junction bases numbered 2, after V lost 1 base and J lost 4 bases. The germline gives CDR1 SGHVS, CDR2 FNYEAQ. The length of the CDR3 is 16 residues. CDR3 protein: CASSLGLAGAYNEQFF. CDR3 nucleotides: TGTGCCAGCAGCTTAGGACTAGCGGGGGCTTACAATGAGCAGTTCTTC.

This chain links TRBV19 with TRBJ1-2; 8 nucleotides line up with TRBD1. Germline V gene sequence: CDR1 LNHDA, CDR2 SQIVND (reference sequence). V trimming: 3 bases; J trimming: 4 bases; junction bases outside the gene matches: 4. The CDR3 is made up of 14 amino acids. The CDR3 region has the DNA TGTGCCAGTAGTATTCCTGGACAGGGCTATGGCTACACCTTC. Its protein product is CASSIPGQGYGYTF.

The chain recombines TRBV15 with TRBJ2-7; D gene uncertain. The germline gives CDR1 LNHNV, CDR2 YYDKDF (reference sequence). Trimming cost V 0 bases and J 4 bases, with 13 bases left between them. This CDR3 spans 15 amino acids. The CDR3 DNA follows: TGTGCCACCAGCAGAGATCGAGACGGAAGTTACGAGCAGTACTTC. Protein sequence: CATSRDRDGSYEQYF.